Detailed here is one T cell receptor (beta chain). Its antigen remains unknown. The second PCR ran about 7 to 12 cycles with a sample-barcoded 5' primer and J-beta primers. From the 5' RACE reads, TCRdb called clonotypes with MiXCR, one entry per CDR3 protein. The sample carries almost 1 million distinct CDR3 sequences, roughly 51% recorded once. This sample was included in a study of blood T cells in healthy people across ages. Study-wide findings and caveats: Significant beta diversity loss was already apparent by age about 42, declining roughly linearly.

Peripheral blood samples of 9 to 10 milliliters were drawn from each donor. Trimming stripped 2 bases from V and 3 bases from J, with 11 bases between. Germline V gives CDR1 SGHVS, CDR2 FQNEAQ. The CDR3 spans 14 residues. This sequence originates from a woman in her sixties or seventies in good health. The sequenced material came from blood. This chain links TRBV7-8 with TRBJ2-7; D is ambiguous. The CDR3 region has the DNA TGTGCCAGCAGCTTATCGAGGACCCACTACGAGCAGTACTTC. This translates into CASSLSRTHYEQYF. The variable domain in full, with the rest retrieved from reference TRBV7-8 and TRBJ2-7, is GAGVSQSPRYKVAKRGQDVALRCDPISGHVSLFWYQQALGQGPEFLTYFQNEAQLDKSGLPSDRFFAERPEGSVSTLKIQRTQQEDSAVYLCASSLSRTHYEQYFGPGTRLTVT.